The 15 T cell receptor beta chains below come from one sample, sequenced in a study of blood T cells in healthy people across ages. PCR was performed a second time for roughly 7 to 11 cycles using a sample-barcoded 5' primer and a J-beta primer mix. One entry per CDR3 protein, called by TCRdb with MiXCR from the 5' RACE reads. The table lists 1.5 million to 2 million distinct CDR3 sequences, 49% of them singletons, with over 2% in the top ten. The sequenced material came from blood. The origin of the receptors is a woman aged 40-49 years in good health.

In DNA form, the CDR3 reads TGTGCTAGTGGTCCAGGGGATCCCAGAAACTATGGCTACACCTTC. Its protein is CASGPGDPRNYGYTF. The rearrangement uses TRBV12-5 and TRBJ1-2, with D possibly matching TRBD1 (6 bases). CDR3 length: 15 amino acids. V was trimmed by 5 bases and J by 2 bases, leaving 15 bases between them. Germline loops: CDR1 LGHNT, CDR2 FRNRAP.

The chain has TRBV6-2 or TRBV6-3 and TRBJ1-4; D is possibly TRBD1 (5 bases). Trimming left V 4 bases short and J 8 bases short, with 14 bases between. Germline CDR1 and CDR2: MNHEY and SVGEGT. This CDR3 comprises 14 residues. Here the CDR3 DNA reads TGTGCCAGCAGTTCTGCAGGGTTGATCGAAAAACTGTTTTTT. As protein: CASSSAGLIEKLFF.

The rearrangement links TRBV12-5 to TRBJ2-5; D may correspond to TRBD1 or TRBD2 (5 bases each). The CDR3 extends over 13 amino acids. V was trimmed by 6 bases and J by 5 bases, leaving 13 bases between them. Germline V gene sequence: CDR1 LGHNT, CDR2 FRNRAP. CDR3 nucleotides: TGTGCTAGTGGCCCTCGGGACGGGGAGACCCAGTACTTC. It codes for CASGPRDGETQYF.

The chain uses TRBV2 and TRBJ1-1, with 10 bases lining up with TRBD1. Germline values: CDR1 SNHLY, CDR2 FYNNEI. The CDR3 contains 15 residues. V was clipped by 5 bases and J by 6 bases; unmatched bases: 9. CDR3 nucleotide sequence: TGTGCCAGCAGTCGGGACAGGGGATTAGGACCTGAAGCTTTCTTT. Translated: CASSRDRGLGPEAFF.

J is TRBJ2-7 and V is TRBV6-5; perhaps D is TRBD1 or TRBD2 (5 bases each). The CDR3 spans 14 residues. The germline gives CDR1 MNHEY, CDR2 SVGAGI. With 7 bases removed from V and 2 bases from J, the gap between germline ends came to 15 bases. CDR3 residues: CASTPKGPTYEQYF. The CDR3 coding sequence is TGTGCCAGCACTCCCAAGGGACCCACCTACGAGCAGTACTTC.

This clonotype is a singleton in its sample. The genes are TRBV4-1 and TRBJ2-3; D is unclear. Trimming cost V 0 bases and J 0 bases, with 7 bases left between them. Germline V CDR1 and CDR2: MGHRA, YSYEKL. There are 15 residues in the CDR3. The chain's CDR3 is CASSQDGFSTDTQYF. CDR3 in DNA: TGCGCCAGCAGCCAAGATGGATTTAGCACAGATACGCAGTATTTT.

This clonotype was counted between two and nine times. The V gene is TRBV5-6, the J gene TRBJ2-3; TRBD2 might be the D (5 bases). The V and J ends lost 0 bases and 4 bases respectively, with 12 bases between them. CDR1 SGHDT and CDR2 YYEEEE come from the germline V gene. The CDR3 covers 15 residues. The CDR3 region is CASSLERQDSDTQYF. CDR3 in DNA: TGTGCCAGCAGCTTGGAGCGGCAGGACTCAGATACGCAGTATTTT.

In this sample, this clonotype turned up many times. At one end, the junction sequence differs from germline, possibly due to a read error. V usage is TRBV5-1 and J usage is TRBJ2-7; 9 bases map to TRBD2. This CDR3 contains 15 residues. Germline V gene data show CDR1 as SGHRS and CDR2 as YFSETQ. CDR3 sequence: CASSLGASGTYEQYF. DNA of the CDR3: TGTGCCAGCAGCTTAGGGGCTAGCGGGACCTACGAGCAGTACTTC. The entire variable domain, with the rest obtained from reference TRBV5-1 and TRBJ2-7, is as follows: KAGVTQTPRYLIKTRGQQVTLSCSPISGHRSVSWYQQTPGQGLQFLFEYFSETQRNKGNFPGRFSGRQFSNSRSEMNVSTLELGDSALYLCASSLGASGTYEQYFGPGTRLTVT.

The sample holds a few counts of this clonotype. The V gene is TRBV10-3, the J gene TRBJ2-7; a weak D match, TRBD1 (6 bases). V gave up 0 bases and J gave up 5 bases, with 8 bases separating them. This CDR3 has 13 amino acids. Per germline, CDR1 ENHRY and CDR2 SYGVKD. The CDR3 here is CAISESQGHEQYF. The CDR3 DNA sequence: TGTGCCATCAGTGAGTCTCAGGGGCACGAGCAGTACTTC.

This clonotype was seen only a few times. The genes are TRBV5-1 and TRBJ2-5; 9 positions match TRBD2. The CDR3 loop spans 16 amino acids. Germline CDR1 and CDR2: SGHRS and YFSETQ. Trimming cost V 4 bases and J 3 bases; bases outside gene matches: 10. The CDR3 nucleotides read TGCGCCAGCAGCCCGAGACTAGCGGCTACGGAAGAGACCCAGTACTTC. Translation gives CASSPRLAATEETQYF.

V usage is TRBV20-1 and J usage is TRBJ2-7; D not resolved. Trimming left V 0 bases short and J 3 bases short, with 12 bases between. This CDR3 contains 14 residues. Germline loops: CDR1 DFQATT, CDR2 SNEGSKA (reference sequence). CDR3 DNA sequence: TGCAGTGCTAGAGACCCGGACCGCTACTACGAGCAGTACTTC. Translated, it gives CSARDPDRYYEQYF.

The chain has TRBV4-3 and TRBJ2-6; D is unresolved. Trimming took 0 bases from V and 0 from J, leaving 6 bases between them. The CDR3 contains 16 residues. CDR1 LGHNA and CDR2 YSLEER come from the germline V gene. The CDR3 DNA is TGCGCCAGCAGCCAAGAGCCTCTCTCTGGGGCCAACGTCCTGACTTTC. It encodes CASSQEPLSGANVLTF.

The chain employs TRBV12-3 or TRBV12-4 and TRBJ1-2; D is uncertain. The CDR3 extends over 11 amino acids. V lost 3 bases to trimming and J lost 7 bases, with 6 bases between them. CDR3 bases: TGTGCCAGCAGTTTCGACTTTGGCTACACCTTC. This codes for CASSFDFGYTF.

There are a few counts of this clonotype. The V gene is TRBV12-3 or TRBV12-4, the J gene TRBJ2-1; maybe TRBD1 (6 bases). V was cut by 3 bases and J by 6 bases, with 12 bases left in between. CDR3 length equals 14 residues. The CDR3 loop reads CASSLFTGSNEQFF. The CDR3 coding sequence is TGTGCCAGCAGTTTGTTTACAGGGTCCAATGAGCAGTTCTTC.

This clonotype was detected only once. The chain carries TRBV2 and TRBJ2-7; D may match TRBD1 or TRBD2 (5 bases each). The CDR3 runs 15 residues. V was shortened by 3 bases and J by 0 bases, with 12 bases between the two germline ends. Germline V gene lookup returns CDR1 SNHLY and CDR2 FYNNEI. CDR3 nucleotides: TGTGCCAGCAGTGACGGGGCCGCCTCCTCCTACGAGCAGTACTTC. Encoded protein: CASSDGAASSYEQYF.